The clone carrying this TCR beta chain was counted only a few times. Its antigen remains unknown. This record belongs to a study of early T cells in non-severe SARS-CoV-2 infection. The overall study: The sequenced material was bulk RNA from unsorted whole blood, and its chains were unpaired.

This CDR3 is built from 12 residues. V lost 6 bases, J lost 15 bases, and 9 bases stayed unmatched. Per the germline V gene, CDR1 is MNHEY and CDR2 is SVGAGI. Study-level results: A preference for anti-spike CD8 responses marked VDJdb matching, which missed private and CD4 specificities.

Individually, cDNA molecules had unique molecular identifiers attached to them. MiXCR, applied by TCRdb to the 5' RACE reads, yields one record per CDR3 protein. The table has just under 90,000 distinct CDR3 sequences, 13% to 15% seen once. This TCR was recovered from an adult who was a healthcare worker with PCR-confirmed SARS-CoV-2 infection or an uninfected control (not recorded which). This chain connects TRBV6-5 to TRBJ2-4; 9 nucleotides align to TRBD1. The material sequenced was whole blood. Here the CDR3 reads CASSSGQGLRYF. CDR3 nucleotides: TGTGCCAGCAGCTCCGGACAGGGGCTACGGTACTTC.